This TCR beta chain originates from a study of blood T cells in healthy people across ages. CDR1 is MNHNY and CDR2 is SVGAGI in the germline V gene (reference sequence). The CDR3 extends over 12 amino acids. V lost 10 bases and J lost 4, with 11 bases in between. The amount of total RNA extracted per sample was at least 5.5 micrograms. Study observations and caveats: It was found that TCR beta diversity correlated strongly with the percentage of naive T cells. Diversity was higher, and naive CD4+ cells more numerous, in long-lived donors than in aged donors.

The authors ran a second PCR of about 7 to 12 cycles using a sample-barcoded 5' primer and a J-beta primer mix. One entry per CDR3 protein results from TCRdb running MiXCR on the 5' RACE reads. The sample shows about 800,000 distinct CDR3 sequences, 20% to 25% of them seen only once. About this clonotype itself: Its antigen is as yet unknown.

These same data were also listed under a study on T cells of mothers and their children.

The sample was blood. This sequence was found in a boy younger than 18 in good health. The rearrangement uses TRBV6-6 and TRBJ2-1; TRBD1 might be the D (6 bases). The CDR3 spells CATGTFYNEQFF. The CDR3 DNA reads TGTGCCACCGGGACATTTTACAATGAGCAGTTCTTC.